A selection of T cell receptor beta chains follows, all from one sample in a study of T cells after yellow fever vaccination. Via MiXCR, TCRdb re-called the 5' RACE reads, giving one row per CDR3 protein. The table shows hundreds of thousands of distinct CDR3 sequences, with around a tenth occurring only once. The sequences come from PBMCs, collected on the day of the first yellow fever vaccination. Receptor source: a man between 18 and 29 years old who received the YFV17D yellow fever vaccine. CDR3s include the opening cysteine and the closing phenylalanine or tryptophan. The D gene is left open where the match is weak. The listing skips clone size in some rows; elsewhere it reads once, few, many or a size class.

length: 14; D: .; J: TRBJ2-7; size: .; V: TRBV7-9; CDR3: CASSYPGSLDQQYF; DNA: TGTGCCAGCAGCTACCCCGGGTCCCTAGATCAGCAGTACTTC
length: 15; D: TRBD2; J: TRBJ2-7; size: few; V: TRBV20-1; CDR3: CSAPGVAGGAYEQYF; DNA: TGCAGTGCTCCAGGGGTAGCGGGGGGAGCCTACGAGCAGTACTTC
length: 20; D: .; J: TRBJ2-1; size: many; V: TRBV14; CDR3: CASSQDLVGRYTTVDNEQFF; DNA: TGTGCCAGCAGCCAAGATCTTGTTGGCCGATATACGACAGTTGACAATGAGCAGTTCTTC
length: 13; D: .; J: TRBJ1-2; size: .; V: TRBV12-3/TRBV12-4; CDR3: CASRVEGSYGYTF; DNA: TGTGCCAGCAGGGTCGAGGGGTCCTATGGCTACACCTTC
length: 16; D: .; J: TRBJ1-4; size: .; V: TRBV6-5; CDR3: CASSYDRPVANEKLFF; DNA: TGTGCCAGCAGTTACGACAGGCCGGTTGCTAATGAAAAACTGTTTTTT
length: 14; D: .; J: TRBJ2-3; size: .; V: TRBV6-1; CDR3: CASSDSGAGDTQYF; DNA: TGTGCCAGCAGTGATTCCGGGGCGGGAGATACGCAGTATTTT
length: 15; D: .; J: TRBJ2-2; size: .; V: TRBV5-1; CDR3: CASSSRIGHTGELFF; DNA: TGCGCCAGCAGCTCTCGGATTGGGCACACCGGGGAGCTGTTTTTT
length: 12; D: .; J: TRBJ1-1; size: few; V: TRBV28; CDR3: CASSLSKTEAFF; DNA: TGTGCCAGCAGTTTATCCAAGACTGAAGCTTTCTTT
length: 15; D: .; J: TRBJ1-1; size: .; V: TRBV12-3/TRBV12-4; CDR3: CASNIWAGGNTEAFF; DNA: TGTGCCAGCAACATCTGGGCGGGGGGGAACACTGAAGCTTTCTTT
length: 15; D: TRBD2; J: TRBJ2-1; size: many; V: TRBV14; CDR3: CASSRLAGANNEQFF; DNA: TGTGCCAGCAGCAGACTAGCGGGGGCGAACAATGAGCAGTTCTTC
length: 14; D: TRBD1; J: TRBJ2-5; size: many; V: TRBV5-4; CDR3: CASSDGTGQETQYF; DNA: TGTGCCAGCAGCGACGGGACAGGCCAAGAGACCCAGTACTTC
length: 11; D: TRBD2; J: TRBJ2-7; size: .; V: TRBV5-6; CDR3: CASSTGGEQYF; DNA: TGTGCCAGCAGCACCGGGGGGGAGCAGTACTTC
length: 12; D: .; J: TRBJ1-2; size: .; V: TRBV7-9; CDR3: CASSLEEGGYTF; DNA: TGTGCCAGCAGCCTAGAGGAGGGTGGCTACACCTTC
length: 14; D: .; J: TRBJ1-4; size: few; V: TRBV20-1; CDR3: CSPRSLGGLGKLFF; DNA: TGCAGTCCGAGATCCCTCGGGGGGCTGGGAAAACTGTTTTTT
length: 16; D: TRBD1; J: TRBJ1-5; size: once; V: TRBV20-1; CDR3: CSAPRITGGFAQPQHF; DNA: TGCAGTGCTCCTAGAATCACAGGGGGCTTCGCTCAGCCCCAGCATTTT
length: 14; D: .; J: TRBJ1-2; size: .; V: TRBV6-5; CDR3: CASSYSQGGYGYTF; DNA: TGTGCCAGCAGTTACTCCCAGGGAGGCTATGGCTACACCTTC
length: 16; D: TRBD2; J: TRBJ2-2; size: .; V: TRBV7-2; CDR3: CASSLDGGALAGELFF; DNA: TGTGCCAGCAGCTTAGACGGGGGGGCCTTGGCCGGGGAGCTGTTTTTT
length: 15; D: TRBD2; J: TRBJ2-3; size: few; V: TRBV5-1; CDR3: CASSLGLAAWDTQYF; DNA: TGCGCCAGCAGCTTGGGACTAGCGGCTTGGGATACGCAGTATTTT
length: 13; D: .; J: TRBJ2-1; size: .; V: TRBV20-1; CDR3: CSSRTVDYNEQFF; DNA: TGCAGTTCTCGGACGGTGGACTACAATGAGCAGTTCTTC
length: 14; D: .; J: TRBJ1-2; size: .; V: TRBV7-2; CDR3: CASSLEGWGYGYTF; DNA: TGTGCCAGCAGCTTAGAGGGTTGGGGCTATGGCTACACCTTC
length: 13; D: .; J: TRBJ1-2; size: .; V: TRBV5-1; CDR3: CASSLAGRSGYTF; DNA: TGCGCCAGCAGCTTGGCGGGGCGGAGTGGCTACACCTTC